Below are 19 T cell receptor beta chains sequenced from a single sample in a study of cytomegalovirus exposure and HLA in healthy donors. Clones were sequenced by immunoSEQ multiplex PCR, and TCRdb holds only the in-frame ones, with some missing. The sample has around 250,000 clones, almost 90% seen once. Material for sequencing was PBMCs. Receptors were obtained from a woman aged 18-35 years in good health and CMV-seronegative.

The table lists this clone with a few counts. The rearrangement uses TRBV19 and TRBJ1-1; the match to TRBD1 covers 7 bases. Germline trimming cut 5 bases from V and 4 bases from J; bases unmatched to any gene: 10. CDR1 is LNHDA, CDR2 SQIVND, per germline (reference sequence). The CDR3 contains 15 residues. The CDR3 DNA follows: TGTGCCAGTAGTCCACTCGACAGGGCTGGCACTGAAGCTTTCTTT. Protein product: CASSPLDRAGTEAFF. The variable domain in full, completed from reference TRBV19 and TRBJ1-1, reads DGGITQSPKYLFRKEGQNVTLSCEQNLNHDAMYWYRQDPGQGLRLIYYSQIVNDFQKGDIAEGYSVSREKKESFPLTVTSAQKNPTAFYLCASSPLDRAGTEAFFGQGTRLTVV.

The chain couples TRBV19 to TRBJ2-7; TRBD2 matches 11 bases. J was trimmed by 4 bases and V by 4 bases; bases with no gene match: 6. The CDR3 has 15 residues. Germline V gene lookup returns CDR1 LNHDA and CDR2 SQIVND (reference sequence). The CDR3 spells CASSSWLAGGYEQYF. CDR3 nucleotide sequence: TGTGCCAGTAGTAGTTGGCTAGCGGGGGGATACGAGCAGTACTTC.

This clone was recorded a few times. The rearrangement links TRBV11-1 to TRBJ1-2, with 9 bases identical to TRBD1. CDR3 length: 15 residues. Germline V gene data show CDR1 as SGHAT and CDR2 as FQDESV (reference sequence). V was pared by 5 bases and J by 4 bases, with 8 bases of the junction left unmatched. The CDR3 nucleotides read TGTGCCAGCAGCCGACCGGACAGGGGTGGCTATGGCTACACCTTC. Amino acid sequence: CASSRPDRGGYGYTF.

This chain's CDR3 is CASSRGLGGELFF. CDR3 DNA: TGCGCCAGCAGCAGGGGACTAGGCGGGGAGCTGTTTTTT. The gene calls are TRBV5-1 and TRBJ2-2; 8 nucleotides agree with TRBD2. Germline assignment: CDR1 SGHRS and CDR2 YFSETQ. This CDR3 is built from 13 residues. V lost 4 bases to trimming and J lost 7 bases; unmatched junction nucleotides: 3.

Written as DNA, the CDR3 is TGTGCCAGCATACAGGGGATAGTGGGCACTGAAGCTTTCTTT. This gives the protein CASIQGIVGTEAFF. The chain carries TRBV6-6 and TRBJ1-1, with 7 bases that match TRBD1. Germline-derived CDR1 and CDR2 are MNHNY and SVGAGI (reference sequence). This CDR3 has 14 amino acids. V dropped 7 bases and J dropped 4; count of bases not matched to a gene: 9.

The chain uses TRBV5-1 and TRBJ2-5; D is ambiguous. This CDR3 region has 12 residues. Trimming cost V 4 bases and J 0 bases, with 4 bases left between them. CDR1 and CDR2 (germline): SGHRS, YFSETQ. Written as DNA, the CDR3 is TGCGCCAGCAGCCTCGACCAAGAGACCCAGTACTTC. Its translation: CASSLDQETQYF.

In its sample, this clone was seen a few times. This sequence joins TRBV21-1 and TRBJ2-1; TRBD2 reflects the table's D call only, with no check against the DNA. TRBV21-1 is a documented pseudogene. The CDR3 has 19 residues. The CDR3 protein is CASSKAPERFGLAANEQFF. The CDR3 DNA reads TGTGCCAGCAGCAAAGCTCCGGAAAGGTTCGGGCTAGCGGCCAATGAGCAGTTCTTC.

The rearrangement joins TRBV29-1 to TRBJ2-3; tentative D call: TRBD2 (5 bases). This CDR3 is 12 amino acids long. Germline CDR1 and CDR2: SQVTM and ANQGSEA. V gave up 5 bases and J gave up 4 bases, with 10 bases separating them. CDR3 sequence (DNA): TGCAGCGTTTTAATAGCGTCAGATACGCAGTATTTT. It specifies CSVLIASDTQYF.

The V and J genes are TRBV6-1 and TRBJ2-1; D remains unclear. Looked up from germline, CDR1 is MNHNS and CDR2 is SASEGT. With 3 bases removed from V and 0 bases from J, the gap between germline ends came to 6 bases. The CDR3 spans 14 residues. Here the CDR3 DNA reads TGTGCCAGCAGTGACCCTAGCTCCTACAATGAGCAGTTCTTC. This encodes CASSDPSSYNEQFF.

The rearrangement links TRBV7-6 to TRBJ2-3, with 11 bases matching TRBD2. CDR1 and CDR2 (germline): SGHVS, FNYEAQ. CDR3 size: 15 residues. V lost 7 bases, J lost 4 bases, and 7 bases stayed unmatched. The CDR3 loop reads CASTASGGIADTQYF. The CDR3 coding sequence is TGTGCCAGCACGGCTAGCGGGGGGATTGCAGATACGCAGTATTTT.

This chain uses TRBV7-8 with TRBJ2-7, with TRBD1 matching over 8 bases. This CDR3 contains 16 residues. Germline V gene sequence: CDR1 SGHVS, CDR2 FQNEAQ. Losses at the gene ends were 8 bases for V and 3 bases for J; bases not matched to a gene: 15. In DNA, the CDR3 is TGTGCCAGCCAACAGGGGGAAGGGTCTATCCTCTACGAGCAGTACGTC. Its protein is CASQQGEGSILYEQYV.

The gene calls are TRBV6-1 and TRBJ2-7, with TRBD2 matching over 7 bases. V gave up 2 bases and J gave up 2 bases; unmatched junction bases: 6. This CDR3 contains 15 residues. The germline CDR1 and CDR2 sequences are MNHNS and SASEGT. The CDR3 DNA reads as TGTGCCAGCAGTGAACCAGGACTAGGAACCTACGAGCAGTACGTC. Protein product: CASSEPGLGTYEQYV.

The chain has TRBV19 and TRBJ2-5; 10 positions match TRBD2. This CDR3 contains 16 residues. Germline V gene data show CDR1 as LNHDA and CDR2 as SQIVND (reference sequence). J lost 4 bases, V lost 5 bases, and 10 bases had no gene match. CDR3 region: CASSSLSGGRRETQYF. The DNA of the CDR3 is TGTGCCAGTAGTTCCCTTAGCGGGGGGAGGCGAGAGACCCAGTACTTC.

V usage is TRBV2 and J usage is TRBJ2-3, with TRBD1 matching over 11 bases. Germline loops: CDR1 SNHLY, CDR2 FYNNEI. CDR3 size: 16 residues. Germline trimming cut 8 bases from V and 1 base from J; bases unmatched to any gene: 8. The CDR3 is CASSSGTGGGTDTQYF. Written as DNA, the CDR3 is TGTGCCAGCTCCTCCGGGACAGGGGGAGGCACAGATACGCAGTATTTT. The full variable domain, its missing parts supplied by reference TRBV2 and TRBJ2-3, is EPEVTQTPSHQVTQMGQEVILRCVPISNHLYFYWYRQILGQKVEFLVSFYNNEISEKSEIFDDQFSVERPDGSNFTLKIRSTKLEDSAMYFCASSSGTGGGTDTQYFGPGTRLTVL.

V usage is TRBV5-4 and J usage is TRBJ2-4, with D possibly matching TRBD2 (7 bases). The CDR3 is 15 amino acids. V dropped 0 bases and J dropped 8 bases, with 15 bases sitting between them. Germline CDR1 is SGHNT and CDR2 is YYREEE (reference sequence). CDR3 residues: CASSLVGAGADIQYF. CDR3 nucleotides: TGTGCCAGCAGCTTGGTTGGCGCGGGGGCTGACATTCAGTACTTC.

The genes are TRBV11-2 and TRBJ2-6, with 11 bases that match TRBD2. CDR1 and CDR2 (germline): SGHAT, FQNNGV. The junction had 9 bases not matched to a gene; V was cut back by 6 bases and J by 2 bases. The CDR3 length is 18 residues. The CDR3 coding sequence is TGTGCCAGCAGACCCATAGCGGGGGGGCGACCTGGGGCCAACGTCCTGACTTTC. Translation: CASRPIAGGRPGANVLTF.

The chain links TRBV6-6 to TRBJ2-3; D is unclear. Germline values: CDR1 MNHNY, CDR2 SVGAGI (reference sequence). The CDR3 loop spans 12 amino acids. Deletions cut 0 bases from V and 5 bases from J, with 3 bases between. The CDR3 DNA sequence: TGTGCCAGCAGTTACTCGAGAGATACGCAGTATTTT. It specifies CASSYSRDTQYF.

The chain joins TRBV5-6 to TRBJ1-2; a weak D match, TRBD1 (6 bases). Germline-derived CDR1 and CDR2 are SGHDT and YYEEEE. The CDR3 runs 14 residues. Between the trimmed V and J ends, which lost 6 bases and 7 bases, there was a span of 19 bases. CDR3 loop: CASITGRGAFGYTF. The CDR3 nucleotides are TGTGCCAGCATTACAGGGAGGGGGGCGTTTGGCTACACCTTC.

This chain links TRBV19 with TRBJ1-2, with 8 positions matching TRBD1. This CDR3 is 20 amino acids long. CDR1 is LNHDA, CDR2 SQIVND, per germline (reference sequence). The trim removed 3 bases at V and 0 bases at J, leaving 18 bases unmatched. The DNA of the CDR3 is TGTGCCAGTAGTATTGGTTCTCCCTCCTTAGGGACAGGAGCTAACTATGGCTACACCTTC. Translated, it gives CASSIGSPSLGTGANYGYTF.